This entry is about one T cell receptor (beta chain). Its target is not known. These data originate in a study of graft-versus-host responses after intestinal transplantation. Study-wide background: Recipients were given multivisceral, liver-intestinal, or isolated intestinal transplants. After anti-thymocyte globulin induction, recipients took tacrolimus and steroids for 3 to 4 years.

Profiled with immunoSEQ multiplex PCR; TCRdb holds only in-frame clones, not every one. The sample consists of about 85,000 clones, around four fifths of them appearing once. Study results and limitations: Graft-versus-host to host-versus-graft clonal ratios in allografts were high in patients with graft-donor T cell macrochimerism. GvH clonotypes were identified within recipient marrow, with a subset emerging first in ileum or blood.

Trimming pared 5 bases from V and 9 bases from J, leaving 11 bases between. The CDR3 covers 12 residues. Germline loops: CDR1 MNHNY, CDR2 SVGAGI (reference sequence). The sample here was unstimulated CD8+ T cells sorted from spleen or lymph node cells, taken before intestinal transplant. This sequence joins TRBV6-6 and TRBJ2-4, with D unresolved. This receptor was taken from a human donor who received an intestinal transplant. The CDR3 sequence is CASSVLTGIQYF. CDR3 bases: TGTGCCAGCAGTGTACTAACGGGCATTCAGTACTTC.